The source of this TCR beta chain is a study of identical twins (dated by TCRdb to the mid-2010s). Background on the whole study: The study deep-sequenced TCR alpha and beta repertoires from monozygotic twins, unrelated adults of various ages and cord blood to test whether fetal clonotypes persist. To rule out contamination, the twin experiments were replicated at different times with different library preparation protocols.

Library preparation used 5' RACE. Sequencing was carried out with an Illumina HiSeq 2000. A universal primer binding site was introduced by template switching, and a unique molecular identifier was present in the final cDNA, enabling accurate counting of TCR cDNA molecules. Specific primers in the conserved constant-segment region were used to synthesize first-strand cDNA for the TCR alpha and beta chains. Each cDNA library was double barcoded, with a SMART-Mk sample barcode plus Illumina barcodes, to control for contamination. Two successive PCR steps introduced TruSeq adapter sequences along with Illumina sample barcodes. TCR alpha and beta cDNA libraries were sequenced on the Illumina HiSeq platform with custom primers. Regarding the original processing steps: Unique molecular identifiers were extracted from raw reads with MiGEC, and CDR3 positions were determined with MiXCR. Recombination models were inferred per individual with the repgenHMM and IGoR tools using an EM algorithm. The tcR package in R was used for shared clonotype analysis, with sharing normalized by the product of cloneset sizes. Out-of-frame nonproductive sequences were analyzed to study raw recombination free of thymic and clonal selection effects. In-frame beta chains were kept once TCRdb had trimmed the public reads at Q25 with fastp and called clones with MiXCR. When rows share a CDR3 protein, they turn into one entry using the most common DNA and genes. The V and J calls were determined by TCRdb, not by the authors. Across this sample there are 500,000 to 550,000 distinct CDR3 sequences, with about 22% seen only once. Around 0.48% of the sample lies in the top ten.

Counted from cysteine to phenylalanine, this CDR3 has 16 amino acids. Just the 48-base CDR3 DNA is kept, in frame starting at base 1. CDR1 SGHDN and CDR2 FVKESK are derived from the germline V gene. The V and J ends are trimmed by 1 base and 3 bases, leaving 15 bases between them. Only healthy Caucasian donors were included. The twin cohort comprised three pairs of female monozygotic twins, all aged roughly 18 to 30 years. Positive isolation kits from Invitrogen were used to isolate the CD4+ and CD8+ T cell populations. Points on this clonotype: Its antigen remains undetermined. The record has no base qualities; no much larger clone is one base away.

Broader findings and caveats from the paper: Recombination models systematically underestimated out-of-frame TCR alpha sharing in monozygotic twins but agreed with sharing between unrelated individuals. Excess twin sharing in beta out-of-frame sequences was weaker because fewer shared sequences lowered the signal-to-noise ratio. Abundant cord blood beta clonotypes had fewer insertions, young adult naive repertoires showed a similar but weaker trend, and memory repertoires showed no such trend. Invariant T cells such as MAIT and iNKT could partly confound zero-insertion analyses, although diverse VJ usage argued against such confounding for most clonotypes. Compared with coincidental sharing between unrelated individuals, an excess of low generation-probability sequences was observed among out-of-frame TCR alpha sequences shared between twins. Because the same donors could not be followed over many years, the conclusions relied on cross-sectional statistical analysis.

This sample was also put to use in a study of yellow fever vaccine responses in identical twins. As the second publication notes: The authors reported that the T cell response to vaccination in identical twins appeared partly convergent and partly personalized. In the study, vaccine-responding T cell clones were precisely tracked in identical twins.

This sequence originates from a woman between 18 and 30 years old in good health. The rearrangement joined TRBV14 to TRBJ2-5; D gene: possibly TRBD1, on 5 matching bases. The sequenced sample was CD4+ T cells sorted from blood. The DNA reads TGTGCCAGCAGCCAAGGGAATGGGGCGCTAAAAGAGACCCAGTACTTC. Its coded protein is CASSQGNGALKETQYF.